The present entry profiles one TCR beta chain with its context. Its antigen remains unidentified. At one end, the junction sequence differs from germline, possibly due to a read error. This specimen comes from a study of molecular identifiers for immune sequencing clone quantification (dated by TCRdb to 2017 to 2018). Regarding the study in general: For a replicate experiment, RNA from about 21,000 or 97,000 naive CD8 T cells was divided into five aliquots, of which four were sequenced. This methods study used CD8 T cells to benchmark TCR RNA copy counting and molecular-identifier clustering-based TCR repertoire sequencing (MIDCIRS). Study-level results and caveats: The sizes of highly expanded clones could end up underestimated when identical TCR molecules share a barcode. Clones above 20 RNA copies held over 99% of molecules in CMV-specific effector cells but under 1% in naive cells. Spiked-in Jurkat TCR RNA (approximately eleven copies' worth), which is not part of the donor repertoire, was contained in the naive libraries. Modeling indicated approximately 3 TCR RNA copies recovered per cell, compared with around 10 by digital PCR, which implies a capture efficiency of around 30%. Even against a background of approximately 1 million naive CD8 T cells, spiked-in Jurkat TCR RNA amounting to a single cell's worth was reported to be detectable. When barcode sub-clustering was omitted, TCR diversity was inflated by chimeric consensus sequences, with chimeras reaching as high as 47%.

Receptors were amplified or captured by PCR. TCRdb records NextSeq 500 as the sequencer. Bulk TCR libraries were made following a previously described method, with the TCR primers given in Table S5. Purification of total RNA was performed with the Qiagen AllPrep DNA/RNA kit. Before any analysis, reads coming from multiple sequencing runs of the same library were combined into one pool. Per the source publication's procedure: Only reads with exact TCR constant sequence were kept, trimmed to 150 nt, and grouped by their 12-nt molecular barcodes. Reads in each barcode group were sub-clustered using a 15% Levenshtein threshold, and a quality-weighted consensus sequence was built for each RNA molecule. Non-functional sequences were excluded, and lower-count sequences lying one edit away from another sequence were also excluded. Based on fitting two negative binomial distributions, any barcode sub-cluster with under 20% of the maximum read count was discarded. TCRdb reworked the public reads: Q25 trimming with fastp, MiXCR clone assembly, productive beta chains retained. For every CDR3 protein sequence, its rows merge into one entry that carries the most common genes and DNA. These V and J calls derive from TCRdb rather than the authors' analysis. The sample yields under 800,000 distinct CDR3 sequences; 25% were counted once. The biggest ten clones account for about 0.84% of the sample.

Libraries of naive CD8 T cells were generated from roughly 18,000 to 920,000 sorted cells, with 10%, 30% or 50% of the purified RNA used. Naive CD8 T cells, defined as CD8+CD4-CCR7+CD45RA+, were FACS-sorted into RLT Plus buffer on a BD FACSAria II. To test detection sensitivity, Jurkat RNA equivalent to approximately nine TCR copies was spiked into samples of roughly 19,000-1,000,000 naive CD8 T cells. Enrichment of CD8 T cells was performed with RosetteSep CD8+ T Cell Enrichment Cocktail and Ficoll-Paque, after which ACK red cell lysis was carried out. Sequencing was carried out using naive CD8+ T cells from blood, with Jurkat cell RNA spiked in. The sample's cell subset or site label is to be understood as: FACS-sorted CD8+CD4-CCR7+CD45RA+ naive T cells. The source of this sequence is a human donor in good health. Some libraries in this study had Jurkat cell RNA spiked in.

The CDR3 region: CASGLEIQPKTYNSPFHF. In nucleotide form, the sequence is TGTGCTAGTGGTTTGGAGATACAGCCTAAGACCTATAATTCACCCTTCCACTTT. Recombination joined TRBV12-5 with TRBJ1-6; no D gene can be assigned with confidence. CDR1 and CDR2, looked up from the germline V gene, are LGHNT and FRNRAP. The CDR3 holds 18 amino acids from the cysteine to the phenylalanine. Solely the CDR3 DNA is kept, with 54 bases framed from the first base.